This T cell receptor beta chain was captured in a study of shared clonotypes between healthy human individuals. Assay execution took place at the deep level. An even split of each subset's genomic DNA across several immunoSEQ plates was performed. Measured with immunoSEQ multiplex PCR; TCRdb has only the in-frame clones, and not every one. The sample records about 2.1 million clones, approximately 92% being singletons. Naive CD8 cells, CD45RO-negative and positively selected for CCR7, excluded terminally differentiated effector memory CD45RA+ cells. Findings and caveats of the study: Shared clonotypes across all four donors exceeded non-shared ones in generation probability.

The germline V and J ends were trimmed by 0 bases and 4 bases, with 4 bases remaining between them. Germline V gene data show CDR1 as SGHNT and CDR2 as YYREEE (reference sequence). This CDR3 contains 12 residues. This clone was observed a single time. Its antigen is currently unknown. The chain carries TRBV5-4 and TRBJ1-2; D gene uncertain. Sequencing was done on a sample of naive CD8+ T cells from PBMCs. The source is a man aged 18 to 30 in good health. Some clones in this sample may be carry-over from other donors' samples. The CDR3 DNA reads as TGTGCCAGCAGCTTGGAGGGCTATGGCTACACCTTC. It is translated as CASSLEGYGYTF.